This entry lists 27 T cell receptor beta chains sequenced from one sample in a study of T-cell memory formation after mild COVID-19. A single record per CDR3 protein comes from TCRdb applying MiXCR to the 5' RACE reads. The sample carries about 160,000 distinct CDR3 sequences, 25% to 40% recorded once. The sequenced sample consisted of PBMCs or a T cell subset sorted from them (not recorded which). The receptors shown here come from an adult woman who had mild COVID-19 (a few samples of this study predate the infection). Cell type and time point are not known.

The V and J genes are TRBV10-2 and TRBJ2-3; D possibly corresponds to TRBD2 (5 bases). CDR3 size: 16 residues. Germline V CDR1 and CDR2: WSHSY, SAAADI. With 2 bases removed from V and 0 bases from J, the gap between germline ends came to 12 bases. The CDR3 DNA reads TGCGCCAGCAGTGAGCCGGGGATGAAAAGCACAGATACGCAGTATTTT. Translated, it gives CASSEPGMKSTDTQYF.

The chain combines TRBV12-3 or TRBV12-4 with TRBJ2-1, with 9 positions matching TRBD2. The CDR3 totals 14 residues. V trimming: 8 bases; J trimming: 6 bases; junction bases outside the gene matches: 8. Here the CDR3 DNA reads TGTGCCAGCCTTAGCGGGAGAAACGGCAATGAGCAGTTCTTC. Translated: CASLSGRNGNEQFF.

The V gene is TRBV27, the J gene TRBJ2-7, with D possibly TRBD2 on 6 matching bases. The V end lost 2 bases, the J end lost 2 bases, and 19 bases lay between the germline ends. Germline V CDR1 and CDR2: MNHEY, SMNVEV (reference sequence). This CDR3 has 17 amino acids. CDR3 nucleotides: TGTGCCAGCAGTTTAGGCCCACGGGACTTCCTTCCCTACGAGCAGTACTTC. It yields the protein CASSLGPRDFLPYEQYF.

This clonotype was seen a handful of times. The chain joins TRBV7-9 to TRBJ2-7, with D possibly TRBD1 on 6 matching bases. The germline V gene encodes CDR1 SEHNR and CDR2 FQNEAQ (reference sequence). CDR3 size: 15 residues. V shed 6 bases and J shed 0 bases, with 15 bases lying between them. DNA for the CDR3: TGTGCCAGCAGTCATCGACAGGACGTCTCCTACGAGCAGTACTTC. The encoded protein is CASSHRQDVSYEQYF. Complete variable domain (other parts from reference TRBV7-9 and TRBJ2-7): DTGVSQNPRHKITKRGQNVTFRCDPISEHNRLYWYRQTLGQGPEFLTYFQNEAQLEKSRLLSDRFSAERPKGSFSTLEIQRTEQGDSAMYLCASSHRQDVSYEQYFGPGTRLTVT.

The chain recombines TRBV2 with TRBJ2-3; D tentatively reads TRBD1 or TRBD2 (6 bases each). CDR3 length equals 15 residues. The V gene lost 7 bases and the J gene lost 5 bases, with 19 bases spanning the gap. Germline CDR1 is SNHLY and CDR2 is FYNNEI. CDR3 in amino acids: CASNQEGGQGDTQYF. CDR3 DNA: TGTGCCAGCAACCAAGAGGGGGGCCAGGGAGATACGCAGTATTTT.

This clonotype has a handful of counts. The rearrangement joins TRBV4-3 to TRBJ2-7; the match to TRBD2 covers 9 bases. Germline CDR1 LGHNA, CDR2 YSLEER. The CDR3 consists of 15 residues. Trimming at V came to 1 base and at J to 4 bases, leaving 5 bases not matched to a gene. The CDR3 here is CASSQGTSDQYEQYF. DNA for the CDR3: TGCGCCAGCAGCCAAGGGACTAGCGATCAGTACGAGCAGTACTTC.

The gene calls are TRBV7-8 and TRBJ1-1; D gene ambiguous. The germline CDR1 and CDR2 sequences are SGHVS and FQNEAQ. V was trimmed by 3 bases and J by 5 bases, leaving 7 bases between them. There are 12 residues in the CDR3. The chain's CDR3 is CASSFTITEAFF. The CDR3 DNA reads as TGTGCCAGCAGCTTCACAATAACTGAAGCTTTCTTT.

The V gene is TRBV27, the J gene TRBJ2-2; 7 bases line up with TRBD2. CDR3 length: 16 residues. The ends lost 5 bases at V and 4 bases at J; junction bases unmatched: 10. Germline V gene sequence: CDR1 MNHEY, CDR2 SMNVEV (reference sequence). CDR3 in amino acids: CASSPQTSAPTGELFF. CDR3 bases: TGTGCCAGCAGTCCGCAAACTAGCGCTCCCACCGGGGAGCTGTTTTTT.

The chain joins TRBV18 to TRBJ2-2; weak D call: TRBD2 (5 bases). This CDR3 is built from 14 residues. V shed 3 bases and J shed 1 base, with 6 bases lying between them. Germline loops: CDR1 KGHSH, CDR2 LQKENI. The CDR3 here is CASSPGVNTGELFF. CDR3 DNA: TGTGCCAGCTCACCGGGAGTGAACACCGGGGAGCTGTTTTTT.

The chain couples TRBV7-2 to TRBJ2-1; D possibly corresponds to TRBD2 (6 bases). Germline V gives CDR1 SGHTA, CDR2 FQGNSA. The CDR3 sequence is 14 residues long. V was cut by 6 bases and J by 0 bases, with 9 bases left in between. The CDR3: CASRGGLSYNEQFF. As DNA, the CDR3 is TGTGCCAGCAGGGGGGGTCTCTCCTACAATGAGCAGTTCTTC.

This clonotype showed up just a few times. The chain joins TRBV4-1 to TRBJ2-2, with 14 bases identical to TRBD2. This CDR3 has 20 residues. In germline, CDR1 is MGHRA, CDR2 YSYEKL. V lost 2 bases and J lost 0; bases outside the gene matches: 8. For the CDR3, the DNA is TGCGCCAGCAGCCAACCCGGACTAGCGGGGGGCTCCTCGAACACCGGGGAGCTGTTTTTT. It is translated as CASSQPGLAGGSSNTGELFF.

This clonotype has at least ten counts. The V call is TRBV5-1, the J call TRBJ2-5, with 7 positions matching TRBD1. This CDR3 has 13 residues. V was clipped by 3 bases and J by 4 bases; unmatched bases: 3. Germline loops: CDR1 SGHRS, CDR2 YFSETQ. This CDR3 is CASSSPGGETQYF. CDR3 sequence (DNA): TGCGCCAGCAGCTCGCCAGGGGGAGAGACCCAGTACTTC.

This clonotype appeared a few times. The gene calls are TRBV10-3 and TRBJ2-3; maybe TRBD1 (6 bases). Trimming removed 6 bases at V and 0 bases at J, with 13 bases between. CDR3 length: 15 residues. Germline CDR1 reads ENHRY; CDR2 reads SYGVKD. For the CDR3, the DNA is TGTGCCATCAGACGGGACACGGGAAGCACAGATACGCAGTATTTT. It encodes CAIRRDTGSTDTQYF.

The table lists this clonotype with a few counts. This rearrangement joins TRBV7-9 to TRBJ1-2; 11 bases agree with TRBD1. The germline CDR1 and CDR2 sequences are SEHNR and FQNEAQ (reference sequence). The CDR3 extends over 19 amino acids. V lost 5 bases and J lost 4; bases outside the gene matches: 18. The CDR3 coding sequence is TGTGCCAGCAGCCCCCATCCGGGGGACAGGGGGGCCCGTGGCTATGGCTACACCTTC. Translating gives CASSPHPGDRGARGYGYTF. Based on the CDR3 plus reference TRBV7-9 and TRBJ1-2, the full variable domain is DTGVSQNPRHKITKRGQNVTFRCDPISEHNRLYWYRQTLGQGPEFLTYFQNEAQLEKSRLLSDRFSAERPKGSFSTLEIQRTEQGDSAMYLCASSPHPGDRGARGYGYTFGSGTRLTVV.

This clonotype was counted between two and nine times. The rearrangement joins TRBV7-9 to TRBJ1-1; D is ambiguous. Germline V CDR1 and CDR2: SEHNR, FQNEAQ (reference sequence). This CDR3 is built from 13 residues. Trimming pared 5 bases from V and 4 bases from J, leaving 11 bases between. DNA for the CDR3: TGTGCCAGCAGCCCCCTCTCGGGCACTGAAGCTTTCTTT. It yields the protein CASSPLSGTEAFF.

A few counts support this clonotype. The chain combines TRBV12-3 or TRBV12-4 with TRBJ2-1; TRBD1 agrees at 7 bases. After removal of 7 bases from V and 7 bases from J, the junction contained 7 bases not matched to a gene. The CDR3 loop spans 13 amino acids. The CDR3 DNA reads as TGTGCCAGCACCGTGGACAGGTGGAATGAGCAGTTCTTC. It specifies CASTVDRWNEQFF.

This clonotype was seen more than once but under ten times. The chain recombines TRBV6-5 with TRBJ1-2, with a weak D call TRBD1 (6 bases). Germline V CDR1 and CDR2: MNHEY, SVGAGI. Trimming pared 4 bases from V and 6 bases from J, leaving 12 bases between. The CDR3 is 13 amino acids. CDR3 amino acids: CASSSQGNHGYTF. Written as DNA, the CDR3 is TGTGCCAGCAGTTCACAGGGTAATCATGGCTACACCTTC.

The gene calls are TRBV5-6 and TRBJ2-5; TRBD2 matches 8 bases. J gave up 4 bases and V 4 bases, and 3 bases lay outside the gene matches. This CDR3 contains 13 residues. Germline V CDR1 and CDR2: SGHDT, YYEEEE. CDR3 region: CASSPAGGETQYF. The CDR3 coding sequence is TGTGCCAGCAGCCCTGCGGGGGGAGAGACCCAGTACTTC.

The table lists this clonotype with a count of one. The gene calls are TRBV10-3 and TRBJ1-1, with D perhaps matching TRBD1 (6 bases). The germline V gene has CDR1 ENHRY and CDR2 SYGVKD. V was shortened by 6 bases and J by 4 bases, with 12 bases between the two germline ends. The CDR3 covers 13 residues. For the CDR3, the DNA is TGTGCCATCAGAGGGGGTAAGTTCACTGAAGCTTTCTTT. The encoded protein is CAIRGGKFTEAFF.

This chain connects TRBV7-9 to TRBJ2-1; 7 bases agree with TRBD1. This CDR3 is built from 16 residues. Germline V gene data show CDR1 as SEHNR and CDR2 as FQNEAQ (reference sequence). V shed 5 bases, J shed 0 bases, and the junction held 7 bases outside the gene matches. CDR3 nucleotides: TGTGCCAGCAGCGCCTTGACAGGGAGCTCCTACAATGAGCAGTTCTTC. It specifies CASSALTGSSYNEQFF.

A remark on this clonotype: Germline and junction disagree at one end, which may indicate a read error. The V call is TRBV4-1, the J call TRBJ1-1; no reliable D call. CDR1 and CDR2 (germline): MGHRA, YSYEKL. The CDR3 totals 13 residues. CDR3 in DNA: TGCGCCAGCCGGAGGGAGATGAACACTGGAGCTTTCTTT. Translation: CASRREMNTGAFF.

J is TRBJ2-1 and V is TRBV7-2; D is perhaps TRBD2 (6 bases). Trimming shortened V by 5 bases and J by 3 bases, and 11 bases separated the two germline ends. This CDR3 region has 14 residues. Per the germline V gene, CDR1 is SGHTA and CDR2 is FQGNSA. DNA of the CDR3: TGTGCCAGCAGCCCGGGACTTTTCTACAATGAGCAGTTCTTC. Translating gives CASSPGLFYNEQFF. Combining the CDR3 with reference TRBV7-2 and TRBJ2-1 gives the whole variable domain GAGVSQSPSNKVTEKGKDVELRCDPISGHTALYWYRQSLGQGLEFLIYFQGNSAPDKSGLPSDRFSAERTGGSVSTLTIQRTQQEDSAVYLCASSPGLFYNEQFFGPGTRLTVL.

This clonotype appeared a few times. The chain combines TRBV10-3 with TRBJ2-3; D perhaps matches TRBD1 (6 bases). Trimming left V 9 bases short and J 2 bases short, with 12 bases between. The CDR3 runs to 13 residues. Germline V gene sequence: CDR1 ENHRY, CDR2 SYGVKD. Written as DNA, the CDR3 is TGTGCCATGAGAGGACAGACCACAGATACGCAGTATTTT. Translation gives CAMRGQTTDTQYF.

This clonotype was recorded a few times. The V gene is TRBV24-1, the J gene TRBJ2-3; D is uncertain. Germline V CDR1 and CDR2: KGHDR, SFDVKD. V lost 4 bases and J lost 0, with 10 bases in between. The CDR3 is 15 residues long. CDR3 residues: CATSDPQTSTDTQYF. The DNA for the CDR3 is TGTGCCACCAGTGACCCCCAGACTAGCACAGATACGCAGTATTTT.

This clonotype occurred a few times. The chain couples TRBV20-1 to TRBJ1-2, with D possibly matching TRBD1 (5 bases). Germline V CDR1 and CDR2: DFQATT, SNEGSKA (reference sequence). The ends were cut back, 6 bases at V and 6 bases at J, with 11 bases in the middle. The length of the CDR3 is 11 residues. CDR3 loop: CSAPDSHGYTF. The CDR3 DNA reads TGCAGTGCCCCAGACAGTCATGGCTACACCTTC.

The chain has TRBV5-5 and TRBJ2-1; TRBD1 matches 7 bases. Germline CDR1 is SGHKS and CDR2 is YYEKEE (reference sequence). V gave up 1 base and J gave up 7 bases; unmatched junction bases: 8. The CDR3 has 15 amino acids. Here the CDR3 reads CASSLSTGTLNEQFF. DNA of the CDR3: TGTGCCAGCAGCTTGTCGACAGGGACATTAAATGAGCAGTTCTTC.

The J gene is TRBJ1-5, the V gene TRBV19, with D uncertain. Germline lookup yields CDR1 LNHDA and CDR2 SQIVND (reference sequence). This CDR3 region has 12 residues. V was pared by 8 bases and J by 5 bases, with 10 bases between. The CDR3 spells CASGPRDQPQHF. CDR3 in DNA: TGTGCCAGTGGGCCCCGCGATCAGCCCCAGCATTTT.